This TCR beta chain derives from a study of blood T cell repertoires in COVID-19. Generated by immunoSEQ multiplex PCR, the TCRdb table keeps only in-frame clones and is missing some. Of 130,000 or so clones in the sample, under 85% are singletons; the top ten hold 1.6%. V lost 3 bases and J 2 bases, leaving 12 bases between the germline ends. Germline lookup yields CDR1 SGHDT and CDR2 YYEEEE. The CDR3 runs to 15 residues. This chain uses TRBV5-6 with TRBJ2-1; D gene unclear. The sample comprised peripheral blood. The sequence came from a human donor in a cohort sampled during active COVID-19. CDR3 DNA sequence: TGTGCCAGCAGCTCCTATTCTCCCCCCTACAATGAGCAGTTCTTC. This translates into CASSSYSPPYNEQFF.